This is a list of T cell receptor beta chains from one sample in a study of blood T cell repertoires in COVID-19. Sequenced by immunoSEQ multiplex PCR; TCRdb stores in-frame clones only, minus some. Found here are more than 250,000 clones, about nine tenths of them singletons; the top ten hold approximately 2.5%. Sequencing was performed on PBMCs or T cells enriched from blood (not recorded which). The receptors were sampled from a woman aged 18 to 35 who had recovered from COVID-19. Each CDR3 is given with its conserved first and last residue. Fields, in order: J gene, clone size, V gene, D gene, CDR3 DNA, CDR3 protein. The D gene is left open where the match is weak. Expanded clones get a size class; other rows say once, few or many, or leave the size out.

>TRBJ1-6|NA|TRBV19|NA
TGTGCCAGTACCATCGGGGACACATCACCCCTCCACTTT
CASTIGDTSPLHF
>TRBJ1-4|NA|TRBV19|TRBD1
TGTGCCAGTAGCCCTAGGGGACAGCGTGGTGAAAAACTGTTTTTT
CASSPRGQRGEKLFF
>TRBJ2-4|NA|TRBV27|TRBD1
TGTGCCAGCAGTTTCCCAGGGGGCGGTCAGTACTTC
CASSFPGGGQYF
>TRBJ2-1|NA|TRBV6-5|NA
TGTGCCAGCAGTTACTCGAATTTAGATGCGAATGAGCAGTTCTTC
CASSYSNLDANEQFF
>TRBJ2-1|NA|TRBV18|TRBD2
TGTGCCAGCTCACCGGACTCGGGACTAGCGGGGAATGAGCAGTTCTTC
CASSPDSGLAGNEQFF
>TRBJ1-2|NA|TRBV30|TRBD1
TGTGCCTCACAGGGGGTCGGGGGCTACACCTTC
CASQGVGGYTF
>TRBJ2-7|NA|TRBV29-1|TRBD1
TGCAGCGTTGTATGGGACAGCAACTACGAGCAGTACTTC
CSVVWDSNYEQYF
>TRBJ2-7|NA|TRBV5-1|TRBD1
TGCGCCAGCAGCTTGGAGGGACAGACCGCCTACGAGCAGTACTTC
CASSLEGQTAYEQYF
>TRBJ2-3|NA|TRBV27|NA
TGTGCCAGCAGTTCACATAGCCCCCAGACAGATACGCAGTATTTT
CASSSHSPQTDTQYF
>TRBJ2-1|NA|TRBV28|TRBD2
TGTGCCAGCGTTAGCGGGAGGGCCACGTATGAGCAGTTCTTC
CASVSGRATYEQFF
>TRBJ1-1|NA|TRBV29-1|NA
TGCAGCGTTGAAGGACAGAATGATTTGAACACTGAAGCTTTCTTT
CSVEGQNDLNTEAFF
>TRBJ1-1|NA|TRBV11-2|TRBD1
TGTGCCAGCAGTAGCGGGGACAGGGTGACTGAAGCTTTCTTT
CASSSGDRVTEAFF
>TRBJ2-3|NA|TRBV19|TRBD1
TGTGCCAGTAGTATAGGGGGACAGGGGACAGATACGCAGTATTTT
CASSIGGQGTDTQYF
>TRBJ2-1|NA|TRBV11-3|TRBD2
TGTGCCAGCAGCTCCCTAGCGGGGGGGACCAATGAGCAGTTCTTC
CASSSLAGGTNEQFF
>TRBJ1-1|few|TRBV25-1|NA
TGTGCCAGCAGTGAATGGGGAGGGAACACTGAAGCTTTCTTT
CASSEWGGNTEAFF
>TRBJ1-2|NA|TRBV9|TRBD1
TGTGCCAGCAGCAGGACAGGACCTTCGAACTATGGCTACACCTTC
CASSRTGPSNYGYTF
>TRBJ1-1|NA|TRBV14|TRBD1
TGTGCCAGCAGCCAAGGACAGGGGCCTCTGAACACTGAAGCTTTCTTT
CASSQGQGPLNTEAFF
>TRBJ2-1|NA|TRBV28|TRBD2
TGTGCCAGCAGGGAAGCGGGACCCCCCACTTCCTACAATGAGCAGTTCTTC
CASREAGPPTSYNEQFF
>TRBJ1-1|NA|TRBV7-2|NA
TGTGCCAGCAACAGGGACGGGGAAGCTTTCTTT
CASNRDGEAFF
>TRBJ2-7|NA|TRBV7-2|NA
TGTGCCAGCAGCTTGAGCGGGTGGGGGACCTACGAGCAGTACTTC
CASSLSGWGTYEQYF
>TRBJ1-2|NA|TRBV7-2|TRBD1
TGTGCCAGCAGCTTAGGGGACAGGGCCTGGTATGGCTACACCTTC
CASSLGDRAWYGYTF
>TRBJ1-4|once|TRBV2|TRBD1
TGTGCCAGCAGCCGGACAGGCCCTAATGAAAAACTGTTTTTT
CASSRTGPNEKLFF
>TRBJ1-2|NA|TRBV4-1|TRBD1
TGCGCCAGCAGTCCAAGGGCCCCCCCGGGACAGGGACGTACTAAGAACTATGGCTACACCTTC
CASSPRAPPGQGRTKNYGYTF
>TRBJ1-2|NA|TRBV7-2|TRBD1
TGTGCCAGCAGCTTAGACCCAAGGACAGGGAGTGGCTACACCTTC
CASSLDPRTGSGYTF
>TRBJ2-5|NA|TRBV4-3|TRBD2
TGCGCCAGCAGCCAAGTCGCTCTAGCGGGGGAGACCCAGTACTTC
CASSQVALAGETQYF
>TRBJ2-1|NA|TRBV19|NA
TGTGCCAGCTCCGACAGGTTGTATGAGCAGTTCTTC
CASSDRLYEQFF
>TRBJ1-1|NA|TRBV18|TRBD1
TGTGCCAGCTCACGCTCCGGGACAGGGGCCCCTTGGGCGAACACTGAAGCTTTCTTT
CASSRSGTGAPWANTEAFF
>TRBJ2-2|NA|TRBV27|TRBD2
TGTGCCACCAAACTAGCGGGAGGAACCGGGGAGCTGTTTTTT
CATKLAGGTGELFF
>TRBJ2-7|NA|TRBV4-3|NA
TGCGCCAGCAGCCAAGATCAAGGGGGGGGCTCCTACGAGCAGTACTTC
CASSQDQGGGSYEQYF
>TRBJ1-3|NA|TRBV4-3|TRBD1
TGCGCCAGCAGCAAAATACTCCAGGGGGCTGGAAACACCATATATTTT
CASSKILQGAGNTIYF
>TRBJ2-1|NA|TRBV28|TRBD2
TGTGCCACCGAACTTAGCGGGAGATCTGAGCAGTTCTTC
CATELSGRSEQFF
>TRBJ2-1|once|TRBV15|NA
TGTGCCACCAGCAGAGAAGGGGGTGAGCAGTTCTTC
CATSREGGEQFF
>TRBJ2-1|NA|TRBV3-1/TRBV3-2|NA
TGTGCCAGCAGCCAAAGGGGGGGGGACGGACATGAGCAGTTCTTC
CASSQRGGDGHEQFF
>TRBJ1-5|NA|TRBV27|TRBD1
TGTGCCAGCAGACCGACAGGGGGCTATAGTCAGCCCCAGCATTTT
CASRPTGGYSQPQHF
>TRBJ1-5|NA|TRBV21-1|NA
TGTGCCAGCAGCAAAGGCACAGGGGGCGAATGGGATCAGCCCCAGCATTTT
CASSKGTGGEWDQPQHF
>TRBJ2-2|few|TRBV5-1|TRBD1
TGCGCCAGCAGCTTCCCCGGGACAGGGGAAAAGGAGCTGTTTTTT
CASSFPGTGEKELFF
>TRBJ2-7|NA|TRBV7-2|TRBD2
TGTGCCAGCAGCCGTCGGACTAGCGGGGCCTACGAGCAGTACTTC
CASSRRTSGAYEQYF
>TRBJ1-1|NA|TRBV19|NA
TGTGCCAGTAGTATCAATCTTCAGGGATCCGCTTTCTTT
CASSINLQGSAFF
>TRBJ2-5|NA|TRBV5-1|NA
TGCGCCAGCAGATTCGGCCAAGAGACCCAGTACTTC
CASRFGQETQYF
>TRBJ2-1|NA|TRBV29-1|TRBD2
TGCAGCGTTGATATCTCTAGCGGGGACAATGAGCAGTTCTTC
CSVDISSGDNEQFF
>TRBJ2-3|NA|TRBV7-6|NA
TGTGCCAGCAGCTTAAGTATTCGGGACTCGAGCACAGATACGCAGTATTTT
CASSLSIRDSSTDTQYF
>TRBJ2-7|NA|TRBV19|TRBD1
TGTGCCAGTAGTATAGGGAGGGGACAGGTCTACGAGCAGTACTTC
CASSIGRGQVYEQYF
>TRBJ2-7|once|TRBV30|TRBD2
TGTGCCTGGAGTTTGGCTAGCGGGGGGTCGTACGAGCAGTACTTC
CAWSLASGGSYEQYF
>TRBJ1-3|NA|TRBV15|TRBD1
TGTGCCACCAGCAGGGAACGGACAGGTGGAAACACCATATATTTT
CATSRERTGGNTIYF
>TRBJ1-4|NA|TRBV27|NA
TGTGCCAGCAGTCAAACCGGGGGGGGTGAAAAACTGTTTTTT
CASSQTGGGEKLFF
>TRBJ2-1|NA|TRBV7-3|TRBD2
TGTGCCAGCAGCTCAGGGACTAGCGGGACCGGGGGGGAGCAGTTCTTC
CASSSGTSGTGGEQFF
>TRBJ2-3|NA|TRBV19|TRBD2
TGTGCCAGTAGTATCAGTATGGGAGGGTTTAATACAGATACGCAGTATTTT
CASSISMGGFNTDTQYF
>TRBJ2-1|NA|TRBV27|TRBD2
TGTGCCAGCAGTTCCCTTAGCGGGAGGGGTTACAATGAGCAGTTCTTC
CASSSLSGRGYNEQFF
>TRBJ2-1|NA|TRBV4-1|TRBD2
TGCGCCAGCAGCCAAGAATATCGGGGACTAGGGTACAATGAGCAGTTCTTC
CASSQEYRGLGYNEQFF
>TRBJ1-2|NA|TRBV19|TRBD1
TGTGCCAGTAGTATTCCCCAGGGGGCAAATGGCTACACCTTC
CASSIPQGANGYTF
>TRBJ1-1|NA|TRBV19|NA
TGTGCCAGTAGTATAGGGGTCGGGACTGAAGCTTTCTTT
CASSIGVGTEAFF
>TRBJ1-5|few|TRBV30|NA
TGTGCCTGGACTCAGAGGGGGGAGGGTGTTCAGCCCCAGCATTTT
CAWTQRGEGVQPQHF
>TRBJ1-6|NA|TRBV3-1/TRBV3-2|TRBD1
TGTGCCAGCAGCCCGTACCGGACAGGCAGACATTCACCCCTCCACTTT
CASSPYRTGRHSPLHF
>TRBJ2-3|NA|TRBV15|NA
TGTGCCACCAGCAGAGAACAGGGCTTTAGTACAGATACGCAGTATTTT
CATSREQGFSTDTQYF
>TRBJ2-2|NA|TRBV9|NA
TGTGCCAGCAGCGGACTCCAACCGAACACCGGGGAGCTGTTTTTT
CASSGLQPNTGELFF
>TRBJ1-2|NA|TRBV25-1|NA
TGTGCCAGCAGCCGGGATCCCAATGAGGATGGCTACACCTTC
CASSRDPNEDGYTF
>TRBJ1-2|NA|TRBV7-8|TRBD1
TGTGCCAGCAGCTACCGGGACAGGGGTCTCAGTGGCTACACCTTC
CASSYRDRGLSGYTF
>TRBJ1-3|NA|TRBV6-5|NA
TGTGCCAGCAGTTACTCGCCCGGGACACCAGGAAACACCATATATTTT
CASSYSPGTPGNTIYF
>TRBJ2-7|NA|TRBV2|TRBD2
TGTGCCTCCTGTGAGCGACTAGCGGGAAACGAGCAGTACTTC
CASCERLAGNEQYF
>TRBJ1-3|NA|TRBV6-5|NA
TGTGCCAGCAGTCCCCCGGGCTCTGGAAACACCATATATTTT
CASSPPGSGNTIYF